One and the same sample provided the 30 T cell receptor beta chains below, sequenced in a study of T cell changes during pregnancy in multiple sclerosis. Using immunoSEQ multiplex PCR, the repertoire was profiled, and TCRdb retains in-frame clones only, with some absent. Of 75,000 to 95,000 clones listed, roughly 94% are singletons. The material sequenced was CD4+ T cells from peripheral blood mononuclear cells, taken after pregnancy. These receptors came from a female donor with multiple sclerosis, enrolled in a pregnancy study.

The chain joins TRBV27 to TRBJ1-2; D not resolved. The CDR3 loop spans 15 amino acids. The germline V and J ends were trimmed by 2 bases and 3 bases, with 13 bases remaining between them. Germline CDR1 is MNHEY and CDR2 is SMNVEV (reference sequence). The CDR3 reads CASSLTGDGYYGYTF. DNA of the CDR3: TGTGCCAGCAGTTTAACCGGGGATGGGTACTATGGCTACACCTTC.

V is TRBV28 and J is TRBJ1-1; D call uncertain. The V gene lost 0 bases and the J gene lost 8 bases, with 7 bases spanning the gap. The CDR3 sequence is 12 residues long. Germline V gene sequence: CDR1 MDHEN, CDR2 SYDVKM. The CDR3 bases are TGTGCCAGCAGTTTATGGTCCTCCGAAGCTTTCTTT. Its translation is CASSLWSSEAFF.

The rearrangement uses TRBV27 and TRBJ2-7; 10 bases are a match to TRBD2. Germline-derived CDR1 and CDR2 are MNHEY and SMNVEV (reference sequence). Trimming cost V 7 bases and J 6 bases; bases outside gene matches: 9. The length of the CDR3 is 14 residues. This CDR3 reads CASKASGGPFEQYF. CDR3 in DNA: TGTGCCAGCAAGGCTAGCGGGGGCCCTTTCGAGCAGTACTTC.

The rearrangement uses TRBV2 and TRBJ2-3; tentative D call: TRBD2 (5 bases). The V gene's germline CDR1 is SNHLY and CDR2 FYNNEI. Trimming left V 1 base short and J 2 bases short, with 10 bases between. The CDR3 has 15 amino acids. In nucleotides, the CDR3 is TGTGCCAGCAGTGAAGAAGGAGGTAACACAGATACGCAGTATTTT. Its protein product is CASSEEGGNTDTQYF.

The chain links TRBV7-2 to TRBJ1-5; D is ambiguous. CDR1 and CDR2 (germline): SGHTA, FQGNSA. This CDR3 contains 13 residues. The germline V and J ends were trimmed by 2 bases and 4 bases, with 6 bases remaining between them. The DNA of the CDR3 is TGTGCCAGCAGCTTATCGTTGAATCAGCCCCAGCATTTT. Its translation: CASSLSLNQPQHF.

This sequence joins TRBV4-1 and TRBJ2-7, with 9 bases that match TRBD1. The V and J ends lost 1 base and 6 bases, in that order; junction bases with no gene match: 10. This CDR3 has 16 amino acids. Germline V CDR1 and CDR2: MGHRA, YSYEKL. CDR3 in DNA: TGCGCCAGCAGCCAAGTAGGCCCGGGACAGGGCATCGAGCAGTACTTC. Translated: CASSQVGPGQGIEQYF.

CDR3: CASSEVGGEKLFF. The CDR3 region has the DNA TGTGCCAGCAGTGAGGTTGGGGGGGAAAAACTGTTTTTT. This sequence joins TRBV25-1 and TRBJ1-4; a possible D gene is TRBD1 (5 bases). Trimming left V 3 bases short and J 8 bases short, with 10 bases between. CDR3 length: 13 residues. Germline CDR1 MGHDK, CDR2 SYGVNS.

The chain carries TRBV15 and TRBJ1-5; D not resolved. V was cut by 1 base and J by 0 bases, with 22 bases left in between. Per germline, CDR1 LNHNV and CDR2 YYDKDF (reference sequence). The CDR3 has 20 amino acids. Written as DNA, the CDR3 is TGTGCCACCAGCAGAGCCTCGGCGGCACCCGGGGATTATAGCAATCAGCCCCAGCATTTT. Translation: CATSRASAAPGDYSNQPQHF.

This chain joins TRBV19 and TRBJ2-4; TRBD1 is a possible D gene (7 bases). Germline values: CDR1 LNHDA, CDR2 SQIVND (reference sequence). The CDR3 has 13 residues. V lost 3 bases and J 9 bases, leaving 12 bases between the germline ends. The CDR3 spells CASSIQGGGIQYF. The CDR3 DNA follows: TGTGCCAGTAGTATCCAGGGGGGAGGCATTCAGTACTTC. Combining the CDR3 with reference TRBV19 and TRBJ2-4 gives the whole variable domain DGGITQSPKYLFRKEGQNVTLSCEQNLNHDAMYWYRQDPGQGLRLIYYSQIVNDFQKGDIAEGYSVSREKKESFPLTVTSAQKNPTAFYLCASSIQGGGIQYFGAGTRLSVL.

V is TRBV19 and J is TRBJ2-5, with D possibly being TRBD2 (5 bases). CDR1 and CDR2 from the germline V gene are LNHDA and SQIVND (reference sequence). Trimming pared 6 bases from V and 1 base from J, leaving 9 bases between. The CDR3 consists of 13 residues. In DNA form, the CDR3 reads TGTGCCAGTAGCCAGGACTTCCAAGAGACCCAGTACTTC. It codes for CASSQDFQETQYF.

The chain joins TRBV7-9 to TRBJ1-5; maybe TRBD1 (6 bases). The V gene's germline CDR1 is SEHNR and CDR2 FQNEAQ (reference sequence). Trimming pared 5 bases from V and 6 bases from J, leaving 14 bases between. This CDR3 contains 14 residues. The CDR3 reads CASSRGGSGQPQHF. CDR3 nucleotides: TGTGCCAGCAGCCGAGGGGGATCCGGTCAGCCCCAGCATTTT.

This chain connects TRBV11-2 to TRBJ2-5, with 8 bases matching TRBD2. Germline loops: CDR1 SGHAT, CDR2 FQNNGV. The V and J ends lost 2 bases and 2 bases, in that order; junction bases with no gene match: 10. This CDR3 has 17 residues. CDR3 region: CASSLSAASGRQETQYF. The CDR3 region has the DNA TGTGCCAGCAGCTTATCTGCGGCTAGCGGGCGTCAAGAGACCCAGTACTTC.

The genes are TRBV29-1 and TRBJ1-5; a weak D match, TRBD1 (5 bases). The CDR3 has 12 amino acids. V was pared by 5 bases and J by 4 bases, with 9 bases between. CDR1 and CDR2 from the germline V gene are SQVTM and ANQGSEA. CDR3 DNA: TGCAGCGTTCGATCAGGGAATCAGCCCCAGCATTTT. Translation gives CSVRSGNQPQHF. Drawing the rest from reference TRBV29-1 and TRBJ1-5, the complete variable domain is SAVISQKPSRDICQRGTSLTIQCQVDSQVTMMFWYRQQPGQSLTLIATANQGSEATYESGFVIDKFPISRPNLTFSTLTVSNMSPEDSSIYLCSVRSGNQPQHFGDGTRLSIL.

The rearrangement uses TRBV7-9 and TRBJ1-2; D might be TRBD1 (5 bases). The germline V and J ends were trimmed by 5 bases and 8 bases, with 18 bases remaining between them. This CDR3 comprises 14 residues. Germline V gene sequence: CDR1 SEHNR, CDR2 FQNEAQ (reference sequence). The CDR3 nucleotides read TGTGCCAGCAGCGCACTCGGAGGGGTAGGAGGCTACACCTTC. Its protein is CASSALGGVGGYTF.

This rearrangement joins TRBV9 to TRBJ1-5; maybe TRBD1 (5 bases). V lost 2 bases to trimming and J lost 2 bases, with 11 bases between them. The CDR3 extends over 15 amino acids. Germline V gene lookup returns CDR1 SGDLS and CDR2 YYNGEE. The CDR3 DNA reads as TGTGCCAGCAGCGTTTCGGGGGTGGGCAATCAGCCCCAGCATTTT. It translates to CASSVSGVGNQPQHF.

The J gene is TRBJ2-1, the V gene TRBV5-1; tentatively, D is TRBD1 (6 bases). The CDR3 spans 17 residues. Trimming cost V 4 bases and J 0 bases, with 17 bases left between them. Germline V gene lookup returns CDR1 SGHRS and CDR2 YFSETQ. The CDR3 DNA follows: TGCGCCAGCAGCCCCCGGACAGCTTCAAACTCCTACAATGAGCAGTTCTTC. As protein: CASSPRTASNSYNEQFF. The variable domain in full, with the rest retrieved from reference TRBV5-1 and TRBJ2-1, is KAGVTQTPRYLIKTRGQQVTLSCSPISGHRSVSWYQQTPGQGLQFLFEYFSETQRNKGNFPGRFSGRQFSNSRSEMNVSTLELGDSALYLCASSPRTASNSYNEQFFGPGTRLTVL.

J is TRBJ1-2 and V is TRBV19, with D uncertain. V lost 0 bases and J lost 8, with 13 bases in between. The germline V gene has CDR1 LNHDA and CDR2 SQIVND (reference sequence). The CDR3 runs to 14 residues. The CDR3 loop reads CASSIEGAAGGYTF. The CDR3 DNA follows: TGTGCCAGTAGTATAGAAGGTGCCGCGGGAGGCTACACCTTC.

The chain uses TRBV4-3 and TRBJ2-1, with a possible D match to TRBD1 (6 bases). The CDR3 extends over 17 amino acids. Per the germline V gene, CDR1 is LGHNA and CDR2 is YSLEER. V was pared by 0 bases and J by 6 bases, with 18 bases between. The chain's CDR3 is CASSQEGRQGQGNEQFF. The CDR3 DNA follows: TGCGCCAGCAGCCAAGAAGGAAGGCAGGGGCAGGGCAATGAGCAGTTCTTC.

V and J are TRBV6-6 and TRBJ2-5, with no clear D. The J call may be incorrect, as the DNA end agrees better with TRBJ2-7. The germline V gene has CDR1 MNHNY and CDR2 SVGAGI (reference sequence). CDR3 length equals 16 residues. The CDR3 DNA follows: TGTGCCAGCAGTTACTCGACGGGTCTAAGCTCCTACGAGCAGTACTTC. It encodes CASSYSTGLSSYEQYF.

CDR3 sequence: CASSPTREETQYF. As DNA, the CDR3 is TGCGCCAGCAGTCCCACGAGGGAAGAGACCCAGTACTTC. This rearrangement joins TRBV23-1 to TRBJ2-5; possible D gene TRBD2, 5 bases. TRBV23-1 is annotated as an ORF whose role is uncertain. The germline V and J ends were trimmed by 4 bases and 3 bases, with 9 bases remaining between them. The CDR3 is 13 amino acids.

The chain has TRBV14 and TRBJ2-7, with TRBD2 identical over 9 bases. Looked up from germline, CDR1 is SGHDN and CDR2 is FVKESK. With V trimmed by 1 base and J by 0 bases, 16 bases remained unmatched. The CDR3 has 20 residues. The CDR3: CASSQGVGNSGSPHSYEQYF. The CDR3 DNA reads TGTGCCAGCAGCCAAGGGGTGGGAAATAGCGGGAGTCCCCACTCCTACGAGCAGTACTTC.

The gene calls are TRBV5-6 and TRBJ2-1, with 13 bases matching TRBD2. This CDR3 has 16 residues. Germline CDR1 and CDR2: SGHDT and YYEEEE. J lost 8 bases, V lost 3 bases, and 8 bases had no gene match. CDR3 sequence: CASSWGATSGRDEQFF. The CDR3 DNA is TGTGCCAGCAGCTGGGGGGCCACTAGCGGGAGGGATGAGCAGTTCTTC.

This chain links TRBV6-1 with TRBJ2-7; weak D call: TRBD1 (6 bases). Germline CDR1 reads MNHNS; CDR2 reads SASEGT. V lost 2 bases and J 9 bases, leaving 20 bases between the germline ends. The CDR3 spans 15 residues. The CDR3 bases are TGTGCCAGCAGTGAAAGGGGGACGGGCCCTACGGGGCAGTACTTC. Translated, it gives CASSERGTGPTGQYF.

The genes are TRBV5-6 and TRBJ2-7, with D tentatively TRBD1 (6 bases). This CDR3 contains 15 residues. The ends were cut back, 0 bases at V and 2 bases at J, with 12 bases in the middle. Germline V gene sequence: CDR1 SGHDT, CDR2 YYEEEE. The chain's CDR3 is CASSLVGGATYEQYF. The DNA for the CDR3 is TGTGCCAGCAGCTTGGTAGGGGGAGCCACCTACGAGCAGTACTTC.

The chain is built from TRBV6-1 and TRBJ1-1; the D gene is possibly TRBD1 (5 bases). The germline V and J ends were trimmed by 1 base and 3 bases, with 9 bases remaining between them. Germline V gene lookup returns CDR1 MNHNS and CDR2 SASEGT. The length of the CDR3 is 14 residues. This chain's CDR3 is CASSEGAGHTEAFF. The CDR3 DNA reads TGTGCCAGCAGTGAAGGGGCAGGGCACACTGAAGCTTTCTTT.

Here the CDR3 reads CASGTGGPPGTQYF. DNA for the CDR3: TGTGCCAGCGGGACAGGGGGCCCGCCAGGTACGCAGTATTTT. The chain recombines TRBV6-5 with TRBJ2-3; 12 nucleotides align to TRBD1. With V trimmed by 8 bases and J by 8 bases, 8 bases remained unmatched. The CDR3 is 14 residues long. Germline CDR1 reads MNHEY; CDR2 reads SVGAGI.

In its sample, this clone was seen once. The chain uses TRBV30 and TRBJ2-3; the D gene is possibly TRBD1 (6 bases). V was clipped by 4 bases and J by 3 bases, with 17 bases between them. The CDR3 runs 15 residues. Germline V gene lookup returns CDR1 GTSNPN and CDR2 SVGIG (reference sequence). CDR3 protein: CAWTATGWGTDTQYF. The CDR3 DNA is TGTGCCTGGACCGCTACAGGGTGGGGGACAGATACGCAGTATTTT.

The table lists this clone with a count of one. CDR3 region: CASSSGGSPSGNTIYF. For the CDR3, the DNA is TGTGCCAGCAGTTCGGGGGGCAGCCCCTCTGGAAACACCATATATTTT. This chain uses TRBV28 with TRBJ1-3; D is perhaps TRBD1 (6 bases). Trimming pared 4 bases from V and 0 bases from J, leaving 13 bases between. The CDR3 sequence is 16 residues long. Germline V lookup: CDR1 MDHEN, CDR2 SYDVKM.

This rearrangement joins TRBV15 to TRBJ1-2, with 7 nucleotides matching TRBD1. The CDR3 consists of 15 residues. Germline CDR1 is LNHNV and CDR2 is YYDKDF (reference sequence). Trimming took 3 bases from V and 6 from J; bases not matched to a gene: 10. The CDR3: CATSSGQVTRNGYTF. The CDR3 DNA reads TGTGCCACCAGCAGTGGACAGGTGACAAGGAATGGCTACACCTTC.

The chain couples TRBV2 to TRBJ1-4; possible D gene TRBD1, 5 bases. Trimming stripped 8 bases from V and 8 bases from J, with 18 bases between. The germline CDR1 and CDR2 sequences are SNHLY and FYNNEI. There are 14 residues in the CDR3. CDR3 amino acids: CASRVDNLLEKLFF. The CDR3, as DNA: TGTGCCAGCCGGGTGGACAATCTTCTGGAAAAACTGTTTTTT.